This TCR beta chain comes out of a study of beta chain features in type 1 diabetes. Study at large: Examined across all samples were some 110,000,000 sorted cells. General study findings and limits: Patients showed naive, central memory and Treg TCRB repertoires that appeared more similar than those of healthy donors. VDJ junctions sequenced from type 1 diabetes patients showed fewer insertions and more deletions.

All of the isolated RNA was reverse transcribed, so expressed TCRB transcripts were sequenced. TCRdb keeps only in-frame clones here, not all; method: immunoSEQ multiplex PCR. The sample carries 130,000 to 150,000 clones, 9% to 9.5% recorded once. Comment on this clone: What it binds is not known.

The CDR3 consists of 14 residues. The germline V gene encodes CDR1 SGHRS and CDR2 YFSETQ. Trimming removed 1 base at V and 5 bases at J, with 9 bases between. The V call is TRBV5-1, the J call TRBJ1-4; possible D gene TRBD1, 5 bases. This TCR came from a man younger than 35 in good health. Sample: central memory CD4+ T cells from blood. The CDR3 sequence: CASSLQGLNEKLFF. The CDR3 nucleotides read TGCGCCAGCAGCTTGCAGGGTCTGAATGAAAAACTGTTTTTT.